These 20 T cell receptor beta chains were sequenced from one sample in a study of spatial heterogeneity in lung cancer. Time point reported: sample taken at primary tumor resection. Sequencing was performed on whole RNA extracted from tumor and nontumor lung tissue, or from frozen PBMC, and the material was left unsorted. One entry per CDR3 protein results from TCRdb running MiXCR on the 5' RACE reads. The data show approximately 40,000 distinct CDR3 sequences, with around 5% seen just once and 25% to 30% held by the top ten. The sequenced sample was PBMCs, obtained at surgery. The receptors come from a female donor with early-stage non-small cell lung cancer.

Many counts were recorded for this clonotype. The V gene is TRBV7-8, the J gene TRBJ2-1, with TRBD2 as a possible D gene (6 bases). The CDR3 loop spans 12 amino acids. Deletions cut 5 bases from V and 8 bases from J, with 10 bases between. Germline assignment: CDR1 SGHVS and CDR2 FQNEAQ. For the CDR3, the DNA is TGTGCCAGCAGCCTCCGGGACTATGAGCAGTTCTTC. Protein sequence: CASSLRDYEQFF.

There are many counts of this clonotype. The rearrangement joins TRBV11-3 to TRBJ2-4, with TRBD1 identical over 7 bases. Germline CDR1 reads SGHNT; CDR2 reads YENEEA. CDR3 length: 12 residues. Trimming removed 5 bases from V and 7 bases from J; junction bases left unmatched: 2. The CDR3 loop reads CASSGQENIQYF. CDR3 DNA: TGTGCCAGCAGCGGACAGGAGAACATTCAGTACTTC.

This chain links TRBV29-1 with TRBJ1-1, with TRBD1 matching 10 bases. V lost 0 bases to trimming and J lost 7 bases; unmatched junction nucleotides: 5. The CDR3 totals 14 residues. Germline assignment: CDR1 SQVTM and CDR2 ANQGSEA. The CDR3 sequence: CSVEDDRGQDEAFF. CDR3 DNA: TGCAGCGTTGAAGATGACAGGGGGCAAGATGAAGCTTTCTTT.

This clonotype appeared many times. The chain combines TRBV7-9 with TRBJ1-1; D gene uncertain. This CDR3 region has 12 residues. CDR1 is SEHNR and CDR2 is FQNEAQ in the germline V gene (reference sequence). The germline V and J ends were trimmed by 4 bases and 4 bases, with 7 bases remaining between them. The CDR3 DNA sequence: TGTGCCAGCAGCTCACGAGCCACTGAAGCTTTCTTT. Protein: CASSSRATEAFF.

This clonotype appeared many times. The CDR3, as DNA: TGTGCCAGCAGTTTCCCGCCGCGGACAGATACTAGCGGAGTCCCCTACGAGCAGTACTTC. Translation: CASSFPPRTDTSGVPYEQYF. This sequence joins TRBV28 and TRBJ2-7; 8 bases agree with TRBD2. The germline V gene encodes CDR1 MDHEN and CDR2 SYDVKM. Trimming at V came to 3 bases and at J to 2 bases, leaving 21 bases not matched to a gene. There are 20 residues in the CDR3.

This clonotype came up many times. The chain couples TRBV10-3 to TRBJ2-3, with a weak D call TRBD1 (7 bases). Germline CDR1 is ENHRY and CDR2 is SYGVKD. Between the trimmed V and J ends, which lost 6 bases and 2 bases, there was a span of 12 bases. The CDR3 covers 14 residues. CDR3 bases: TGTGCCATCAGGGAGGGACAGTCCACAGATACGCAGTATTTT. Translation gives CAIREGQSTDTQYF.

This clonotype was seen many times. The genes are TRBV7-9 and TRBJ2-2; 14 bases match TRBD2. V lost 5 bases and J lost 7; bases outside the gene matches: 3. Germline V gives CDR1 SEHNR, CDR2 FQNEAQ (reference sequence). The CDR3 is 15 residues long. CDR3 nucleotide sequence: TGTGCCAGCAGCCCCGGGACTAGCGGGAGCGGGGAGCTGTTTTTT. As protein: CASSPGTSGSGELFF.

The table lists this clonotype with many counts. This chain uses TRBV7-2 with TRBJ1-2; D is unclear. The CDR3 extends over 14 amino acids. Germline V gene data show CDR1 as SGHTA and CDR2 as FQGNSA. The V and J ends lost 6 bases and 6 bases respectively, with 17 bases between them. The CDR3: CASRDPGLADGYTF. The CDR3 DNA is TGTGCCAGCAGGGATCCGGGTCTAGCAGATGGCTACACCTTC. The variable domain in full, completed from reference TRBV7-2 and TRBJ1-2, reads GAGVSQSPSNKVTEKGKDVELRCDPISGHTALYWYRQSLGQGLEFLIYFQGNSAPDKSGLPSDRFSAERTGGSVSTLTIQRTQQEDSAVYLCASRDPGLADGYTFGSGTRLTVV.

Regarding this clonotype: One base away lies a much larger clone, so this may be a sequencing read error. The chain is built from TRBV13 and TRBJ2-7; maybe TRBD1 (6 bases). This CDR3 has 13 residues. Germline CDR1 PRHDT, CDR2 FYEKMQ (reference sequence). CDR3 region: CATRLAGGYEQNF. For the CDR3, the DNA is TGTGCCACTCGACTGGCTGGGGGCTACGAGCAGAACTTC.

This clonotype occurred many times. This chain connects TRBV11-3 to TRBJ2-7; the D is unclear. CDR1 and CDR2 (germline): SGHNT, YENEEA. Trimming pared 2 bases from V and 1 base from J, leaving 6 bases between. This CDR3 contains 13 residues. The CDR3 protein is CASSLTPSYEQYF. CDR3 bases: TGTGCCAGCAGCTTAACACCGTCCTACGAGCAGTACTTC.

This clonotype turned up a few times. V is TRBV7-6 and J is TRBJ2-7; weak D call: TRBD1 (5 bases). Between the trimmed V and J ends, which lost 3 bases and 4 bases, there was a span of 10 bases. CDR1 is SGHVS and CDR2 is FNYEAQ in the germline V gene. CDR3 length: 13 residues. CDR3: CASSFRAEYEQYF. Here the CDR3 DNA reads TGTGCCAGCAGCTTCAGGGCAGAGTACGAGCAGTACTTC. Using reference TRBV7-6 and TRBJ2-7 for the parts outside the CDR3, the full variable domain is GAGVSQSPRYKVTKRGQDVALRCDPISGHVSLYWYRQALGQGPEFLTYFNYEAQQDKSGLPNDRFSAERPEGSISTLTIQRTEQRDSAMYRCASSFRAEYEQYFGPGTRLTVT.

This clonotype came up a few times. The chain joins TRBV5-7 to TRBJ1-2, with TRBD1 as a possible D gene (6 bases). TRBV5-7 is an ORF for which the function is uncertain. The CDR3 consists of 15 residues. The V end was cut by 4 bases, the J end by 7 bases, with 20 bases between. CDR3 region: CASSLPPGGVGGYTF. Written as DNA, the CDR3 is TGTGCCAGCAGCCTCCCCCCGGGGGGCGTCGGTGGCTACACCTTC.

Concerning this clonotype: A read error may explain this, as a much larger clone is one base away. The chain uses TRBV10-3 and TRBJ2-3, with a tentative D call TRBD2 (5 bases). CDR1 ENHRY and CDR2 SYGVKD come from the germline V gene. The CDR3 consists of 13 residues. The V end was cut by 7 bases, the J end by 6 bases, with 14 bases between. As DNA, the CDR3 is TGTGCCATCACCGGGAACCGCGAGGATACGCAGTATTTT. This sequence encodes CAITGNREDTQYF.

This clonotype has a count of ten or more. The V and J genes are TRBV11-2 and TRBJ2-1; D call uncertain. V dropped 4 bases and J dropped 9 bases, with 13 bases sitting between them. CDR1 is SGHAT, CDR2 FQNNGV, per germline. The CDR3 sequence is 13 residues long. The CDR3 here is CASSSARSGEQFF. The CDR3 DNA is TGTGCCAGCAGCTCCGCTAGAAGTGGTGAGCAGTTCTTC. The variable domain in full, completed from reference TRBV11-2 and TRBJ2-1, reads EAGVAQSPRYKIIEKRQSVAFWCNPISGHATLYWYQQILGQGPKLLIQFQNNGVVDDSQLPKDRFSAERLKGVDSTLKIQPAKLEDSAVYLCASSSARSGEQFFGPGTRLTVL.

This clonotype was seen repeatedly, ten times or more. The chain's CDR3 is CASSLEAPGPYEQYF. In DNA form, the CDR3 reads TGTGCCAGCAGCTTAGAGGCGCCCGGCCCCTACGAGCAGTACTTC. The chain combines TRBV11-2 with TRBJ2-7, with D unclear. Deletions cut 0 bases from V and 2 bases from J, with 11 bases between. The CDR3 runs to 15 residues. Germline CDR1 and CDR2: SGHAT and FQNNGV.

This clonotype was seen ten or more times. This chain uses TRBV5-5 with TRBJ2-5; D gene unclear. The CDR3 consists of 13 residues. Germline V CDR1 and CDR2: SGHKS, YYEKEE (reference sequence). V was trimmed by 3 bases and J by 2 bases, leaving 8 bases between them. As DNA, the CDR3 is TGTGCCAGCAGCTCGGCAGCTCAAGAGACCCAGTACTTC. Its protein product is CASSSAAQETQYF.

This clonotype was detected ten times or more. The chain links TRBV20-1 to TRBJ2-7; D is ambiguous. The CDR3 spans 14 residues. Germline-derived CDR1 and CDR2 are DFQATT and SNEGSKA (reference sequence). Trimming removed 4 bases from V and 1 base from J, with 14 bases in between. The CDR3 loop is CSAIGYPNSYEQYF. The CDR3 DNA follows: TGCAGTGCTATCGGTTATCCAAATTCCTACGAGCAGTACTTC.

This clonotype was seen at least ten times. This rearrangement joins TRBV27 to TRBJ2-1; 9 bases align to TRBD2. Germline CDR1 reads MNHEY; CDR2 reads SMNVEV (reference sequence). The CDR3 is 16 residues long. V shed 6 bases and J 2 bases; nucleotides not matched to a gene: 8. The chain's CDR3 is CASSRPGGRAYNEQFF. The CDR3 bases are TGTGCCAGCAGCCGCCCCGGCGGGAGGGCCTACAATGAGCAGTTCTTC.

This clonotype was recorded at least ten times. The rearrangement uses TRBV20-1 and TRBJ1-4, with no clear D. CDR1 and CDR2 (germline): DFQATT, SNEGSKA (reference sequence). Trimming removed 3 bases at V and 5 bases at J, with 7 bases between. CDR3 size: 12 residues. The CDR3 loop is CSARAPNEKLFF. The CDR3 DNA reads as TGCAGTGCTAGGGCCCCAAATGAAAAACTGTTTTTT.

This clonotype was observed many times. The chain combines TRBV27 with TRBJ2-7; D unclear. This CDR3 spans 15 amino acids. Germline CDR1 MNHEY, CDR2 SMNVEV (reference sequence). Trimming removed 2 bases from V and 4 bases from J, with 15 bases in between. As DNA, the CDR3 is TGTGCCAGCAGTTTAGTCGGGCAGACTTTTTACGAGCAGTACTTC. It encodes CASSLVGQTFYEQYF.